The 24 T cell receptor beta chains listed next were all sequenced from one sample in a study of graft-versus-host responses after intestinal transplantation. TCRdb keeps only in-frame clones here, not all; method: immunoSEQ multiplex PCR. The data contain about 120,000 clones, approximately 90% of them singletons. These receptors have no known antigen. The input for sequencing was unstimulated CD4+ T cells sorted from spleen or lymph node cells, taken before intestinal transplant. Source of these receptors: a human donor who received an intestinal transplant.

The CDR3 sequence is CASDRDRANTGELFF. CDR3 nucleotides: TGTGCCAGCGATCGGGACAGAGCGAACACCGGGGAGCTGTTTTTT. This chain links TRBV6-6 with TRBJ2-2, with 7 bases identical to TRBD1. From germline, CDR1 is MNHNY and CDR2 SVGAGI (reference sequence). V lost 8 bases, J lost 0 bases, and 6 bases stayed unmatched. The CDR3 sequence is 15 residues long.

The rearrangement joins TRBV15 to TRBJ1-3, with TRBD1 identical over 7 bases. With V trimmed by 5 bases and J by 4 bases, 8 bases remained unmatched. The CDR3 length is 15 residues. Germline V gene data show CDR1 as LNHNV and CDR2 as YYDKDF (reference sequence). This CDR3 reads CATSAPGTAGNTIYF. DNA for the CDR3: TGTGCCACCAGCGCCCCCGGGACAGCAGGAAACACCATATATTTT.

This clone was counted a few times. The rearrangement uses TRBV2 and TRBJ1-4; D gene uncertain. The V and J ends lost 4 bases and 8 bases respectively, with 11 bases between them. Looked up from germline, CDR1 is SNHLY and CDR2 is FYNNEI. The CDR3 has 13 residues. The chain's CDR3 is CASSVESNEKLFF. CDR3 coding DNA: TGTGCCAGCAGTGTAGAAAGCAACGAAAAACTGTTTTTT.

The genes are TRBV6-6 and TRBJ1-4; 7 bases map to TRBD1. Germline CDR1 reads MNHNY; CDR2 reads SVGAGI (reference sequence). Trimming cost V 4 bases and J 0 bases; bases outside gene matches: 5. The CDR3 totals 16 residues. CDR3 bases: TGTGCCAGCAGTTCTGGGACAGCCCCAACTAATGAAAAACTGTTTTTT. It codes for CASSSGTAPTNEKLFF.

The chain carries TRBV7-6 and TRBJ1-3, with no clear D. Germline CDR1 and CDR2: SGHVS and FNYEAQ. The V end lost 3 bases, the J end lost 0 bases, and 6 bases lay between the germline ends. This CDR3 has 14 amino acids. The DNA for the CDR3 is TGTGCCAGCAGCTTTACTAGCTCTGGAAACACCATATATTTT. Translated: CASSFTSSGNTIYF.

The chain couples TRBV18 to TRBJ1-2; TRBD1 matches at 9 bases. This CDR3 comprises 18 residues. V shed 1 base, J shed 6 bases, and the junction held 15 bases outside the gene matches. Per germline, CDR1 KGHSH and CDR2 LQKENI. CDR3: CASSPLYGGQGKLDGYTF. The CDR3 DNA follows: TGTGCCAGCTCACCACTCTATGGGGGACAGGGAAAACTCGATGGCTACACCTTC.

The J gene is TRBJ1-1, the V gene TRBV7-9; no firm D call. From germline, CDR1 is SEHNR and CDR2 FQNEAQ (reference sequence). The length of the CDR3 is 13 residues. V dropped 2 bases and J dropped 4 bases, with 8 bases sitting between them. The CDR3 DNA follows: TGTGCCAGCAGCTTATCTATATCCACTGAAGCTTTCTTT. Protein sequence: CASSLSISTEAFF.

CDR3 sequence reads: CASLSRQLSTDTQYF. The CDR3 DNA is TGTGCCAGCCTCAGTAGACAGCTGAGCACAGATACGCAGTATTTT. The chain is built from TRBV2 and TRBJ2-3; perhaps TRBD1 as D (5 bases). With 8 bases removed from V and 0 bases from J, the gap between germline ends came to 15 bases. CDR1 SNHLY and CDR2 FYNNEI come from the germline V gene. The CDR3 runs 15 residues.

V is TRBV12-2 and J is TRBJ1-3. TRBV12-2 is described as a pseudogene. This CDR3 is built from 17 residues. This chain's CDR3 is CASRLVRGQGSGNTIYF. As DNA, the CDR3 is TGTGCAAGTCGCTTAGTGCGGGGCCAAGGCTCTGGAAACACCATATATTTT.

J is TRBJ2-5 and V is TRBV5-1, with a possible D match to TRBD1 (5 bases). CDR3 length equals 15 residues. Trimming removed 0 bases at V and 4 bases at J, with 13 bases between. In germline, CDR1 is SGHRS, CDR2 YFSETQ. The CDR3: CASSLAGRGAETQYF. In nucleotides, the CDR3 is TGCGCCAGCAGCTTGGCCGGTAGGGGTGCAGAGACCCAGTACTTC. Based on the CDR3 plus reference TRBV5-1 and TRBJ2-5, the full variable domain is KAGVTQTPRYLIKTRGQQVTLSCSPISGHRSVSWYQQTPGQGLQFLFEYFSETQRNKGNFPGRFSGRQFSNSRSEMNVSTLELGDSALYLCASSLAGRGAETQYFGPGTRLLVL.

The rearrangement joins TRBV15 to TRBJ1-4; the D gene is possibly TRBD1 (6 bases). Germline lookup yields CDR1 LNHNV and CDR2 YYDKDF (reference sequence). The CDR3 consists of 15 residues. V gave up 4 bases and J gave up 8 bases, with 17 bases separating them. For the CDR3, the DNA is TGTGCCACCAGCAATTGGACAGTCGCCCGGGAAAAACTGTTTTTT. Translating it yields CATSNWTVAREKLFF.

This clone was detected only once. The chain uses TRBV6-5 and TRBJ1-6, with 11 bases matching TRBD1. The germline gives CDR1 MNHEY, CDR2 SVGAGI. With V trimmed by 5 bases and J by 7 bases, 4 bases remained unmatched. This CDR3 is built from 15 residues. CDR3: CASSGGQGGNSPLHF. The CDR3 DNA reads TGTGCCAGCAGTGGGGGACAGGGGGGGAATTCACCCCTCCACTTT.

The chain joins TRBV30 to TRBJ2-7; tentative D call: TRBD1 (5 bases). There are 11 residues in the CDR3. The germline gives CDR1 GTSNPN, CDR2 SVGIG (reference sequence). V lost 5 bases, J lost 6 bases, and 11 bases lay in between. The CDR3 sequence is CAWGLGPEQYF. The CDR3 bases are TGTGCCTGGGGGTTGGGGCCCGAGCAGTACTTC.

V gene TRBV7-9 combines with J gene TRBJ2-1, with 8 bases aligning to TRBD2. The CDR3 loop spans 17 amino acids. J lost 6 bases, V lost 3 bases, and 13 bases had no gene match. The germline V gene encodes CDR1 SEHNR and CDR2 FQNEAQ (reference sequence). CDR3 nucleotide sequence: TGTGCCAGCAGCTTGGGACCCTTAGCGGGATCTACCAATGAGCAGTTCTTC. Translating it yields CASSLGPLAGSTNEQFF.

J is TRBJ1-6 and V is TRBV5-1, with TRBD1 matching over 7 bases. The CDR3 has 15 amino acids. With 1 base clipped from V and 7 bases from J, the junction kept 5 bases outside the gene matches. Looked up from germline, CDR1 is SGHRS and CDR2 is YFSETQ. The CDR3 is CASSLKVGGNSPLHF. The CDR3 DNA reads as TGCGCCAGCAGCTTGAAGGTAGGGGGCAATTCACCCCTCCACTTT.

The rearrangement joins TRBV29-1 to TRBJ2-7, with D possibly TRBD2 on 5 matching bases. Trimming cost V 7 bases and J 2 bases, with 12 bases left between them. Germline lookup yields CDR1 SQVTM and CDR2 ANQGSEA. CDR3 length: 12 residues. CDR3 DNA sequence: TGCAGCGCTGAGCTAGCCCCCTACGAGCAGTACTTC. It encodes CSAELAPYEQYF.

This clone appeared a single time. This chain uses TRBV5-6 with TRBJ1-5; TRBD1 matches at 8 bases. The CDR3 is 15 amino acids. Germline-derived CDR1 and CDR2 are SGHDT and YYEEEE. Trimming removed 3 bases from V and 7 bases from J; junction bases left unmatched: 9. The CDR3 DNA follows: TGTGCCAGCAGCTCCCGCGGACAGGGCGGACAGCCCCAGCATTTT. Residues: CASSSRGQGGQPQHF.

V usage is TRBV7-9 and J usage is TRBJ1-2; no clear D gene. V was clipped by 2 bases and J by 4 bases, with 11 bases between them. The CDR3 runs 14 residues. Germline V gene data show CDR1 as SEHNR and CDR2 as FQNEAQ (reference sequence). CDR3 residues: CASSLSSTVYGYTF. CDR3 DNA: TGTGCCAGCAGCTTATCCTCCACGGTCTATGGCTACACCTTC.

The J gene is TRBJ2-5, the V gene TRBV27; tentative D call: TRBD2 (6 bases). Judging by the DNA end, TRBJ2-7 fits better; the J call may be wrong. The length of the CDR3 is 16 residues. Germline lookup yields CDR1 MNHEY and CDR2 SMNVEV (reference sequence). The CDR3 DNA is TGTGCCAGCAGTTTATCGATGAGGGAGGCCTCCTACGAGCAGTACTTC. Protein sequence: CASSLSMREASYEQYF.

This chain links TRBV18 with TRBJ2-7; 7 bases align to TRBD1. There are 20 residues in the CDR3. Germline V gene lookup returns CDR1 KGHSH and CDR2 LQKENI. V was pared by 5 bases and J by 3 bases, with 25 bases of the junction left unmatched. The CDR3 region has the DNA TGTGCCAGCTCAACCCTTCCCACTTCAATCAAACAGGGGCCAGGCTACGAGCAGTACTTC. This sequence encodes CASSTLPTSIKQGPGYEQYF.

The chain couples TRBV6-5 to TRBJ1-1, with TRBD1 identical over 7 bases. The V gene's germline CDR1 is MNHEY and CDR2 SVGAGI. V lost 6 bases to trimming and J lost 3 bases; unmatched junction nucleotides: 7. The CDR3 is 14 amino acids. CDR3 residues: CASSGHTGDTEAFF. CDR3 nucleotides: TGTGCCAGCAGCGGACATACAGGGGACACTGAAGCTTTCTTT.

In DNA, the CDR3 is TGTGCCAGCAGCTTAACCTACAGGGAAGGTGAGCAGTTCTTC. It codes for CASSLTYREGEQFF. This sequence joins TRBV7-9 and TRBJ2-1, with D perhaps TRBD1 (6 bases). Trimming removed 2 bases at V and 9 bases at J, with 14 bases between. The CDR3 spans 14 residues. The germline V gene has CDR1 SEHNR and CDR2 FQNEAQ (reference sequence).

V and J are TRBV27 and TRBJ1-5; D is unresolved. CDR3 length: 14 amino acids. From germline, CDR1 is MNHEY and CDR2 SMNVEV (reference sequence). Between the trimmed V and J ends, which lost 9 bases and 6 bases, there was a span of 18 bases. The CDR3 spells CASSKWGAGQPQHF. The DNA of the CDR3 is TGTGCCAGTTCAAAATGGGGAGCGGGTCAGCCCCAGCATTTT.

In this sample, this clone turned up once. The chain uses TRBV6-5 and TRBJ1-5; no reliable D call. There are 13 residues in the CDR3. In germline, CDR1 is MNHEY, CDR2 SVGAGI. The V end was cut by 2 bases, the J end by 4 bases, with 6 bases between. The CDR3, as DNA: TGTGCCAGCAGTTACGGTCGGAATCAGCCCCAGCATTTT. Protein product: CASSYGRNQPQHF.